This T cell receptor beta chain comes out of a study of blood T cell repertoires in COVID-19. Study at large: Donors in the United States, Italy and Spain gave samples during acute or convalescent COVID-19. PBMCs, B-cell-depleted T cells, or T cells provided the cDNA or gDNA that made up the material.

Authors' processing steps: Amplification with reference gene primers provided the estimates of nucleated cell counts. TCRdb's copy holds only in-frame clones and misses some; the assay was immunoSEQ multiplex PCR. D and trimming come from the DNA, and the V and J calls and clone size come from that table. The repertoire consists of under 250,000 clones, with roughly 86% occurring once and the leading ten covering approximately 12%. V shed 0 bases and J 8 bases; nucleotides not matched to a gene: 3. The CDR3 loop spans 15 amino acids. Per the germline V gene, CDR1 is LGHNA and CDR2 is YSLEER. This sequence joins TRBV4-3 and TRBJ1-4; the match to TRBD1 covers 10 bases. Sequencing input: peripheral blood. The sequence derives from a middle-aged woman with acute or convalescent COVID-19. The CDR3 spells CASSQEGTGDEKLFF. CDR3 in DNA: TGCGCCAGCAGCCAAGAAGGGACAGGGGACGAAAAACTGTTTTTT.